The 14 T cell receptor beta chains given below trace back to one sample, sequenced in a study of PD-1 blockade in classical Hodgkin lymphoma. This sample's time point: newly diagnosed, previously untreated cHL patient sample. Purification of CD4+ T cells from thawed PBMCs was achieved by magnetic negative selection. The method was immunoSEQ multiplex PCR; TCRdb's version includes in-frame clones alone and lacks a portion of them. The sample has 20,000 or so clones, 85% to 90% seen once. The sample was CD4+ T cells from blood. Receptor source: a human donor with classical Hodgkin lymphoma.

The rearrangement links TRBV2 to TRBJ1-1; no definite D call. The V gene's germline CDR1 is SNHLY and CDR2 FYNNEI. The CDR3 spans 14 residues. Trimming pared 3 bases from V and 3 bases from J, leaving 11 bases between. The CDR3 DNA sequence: TGTGCCAGCAGTGATCGGGCAGTCTACACTGAAGCTTTCTTT. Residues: CASSDRAVYTEAFF.

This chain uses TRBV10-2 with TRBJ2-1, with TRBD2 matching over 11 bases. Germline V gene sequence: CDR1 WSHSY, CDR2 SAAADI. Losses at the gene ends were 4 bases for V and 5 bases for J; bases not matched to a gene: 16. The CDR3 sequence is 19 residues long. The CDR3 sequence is CASSAASGRPLGGNNEQFF. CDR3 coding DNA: TGCGCCAGCAGTGCGGCTAGCGGGAGGCCCCTGGGGGGTAACAATGAGCAGTTCTTC.

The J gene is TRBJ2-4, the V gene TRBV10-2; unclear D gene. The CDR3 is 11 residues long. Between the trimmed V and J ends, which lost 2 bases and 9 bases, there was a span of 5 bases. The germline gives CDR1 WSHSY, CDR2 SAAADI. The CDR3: CASSELGIQYF. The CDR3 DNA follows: TGCGCCAGCAGTGAGCTGGGCATTCAGTACTTC.

CDR3 region: CASSSSLAGEREQYF. CDR3 nucleotide sequence: TGTGCCAGTAGCTCTTCCCTAGCGGGGGAGCGGGAGCAGTACTTC. J is TRBJ2-7 and V is TRBV19, with 10 nucleotides matching TRBD2. Trimming cost V 6 bases and J 7 bases; bases outside gene matches: 12. The V gene's germline CDR1 is LNHDA and CDR2 SQIVND (reference sequence). This CDR3 region has 15 residues.

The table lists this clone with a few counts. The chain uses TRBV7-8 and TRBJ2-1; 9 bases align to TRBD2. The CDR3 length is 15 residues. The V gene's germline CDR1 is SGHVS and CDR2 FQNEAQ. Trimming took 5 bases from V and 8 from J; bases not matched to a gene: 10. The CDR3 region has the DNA TGTGCCAGCAGCCCGCCCGGCGGGGGGGCGTATGAGCAGTTCTTC. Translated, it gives CASSPPGGGAYEQFF.

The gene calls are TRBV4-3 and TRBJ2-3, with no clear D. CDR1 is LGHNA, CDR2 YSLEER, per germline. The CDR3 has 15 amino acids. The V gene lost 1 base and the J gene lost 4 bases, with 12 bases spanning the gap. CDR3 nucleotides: TGCGCCAGCAGCCAAGGAAGACGGAGCCCAGATACGCAGTATTTT. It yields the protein CASSQGRRSPDTQYF.

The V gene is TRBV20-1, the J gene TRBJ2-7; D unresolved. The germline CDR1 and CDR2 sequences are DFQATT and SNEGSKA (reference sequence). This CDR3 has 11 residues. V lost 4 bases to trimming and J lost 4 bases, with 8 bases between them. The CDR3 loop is CSATTNYEQYF. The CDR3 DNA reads TGCAGTGCTACGACGAATTACGAGCAGTACTTC.

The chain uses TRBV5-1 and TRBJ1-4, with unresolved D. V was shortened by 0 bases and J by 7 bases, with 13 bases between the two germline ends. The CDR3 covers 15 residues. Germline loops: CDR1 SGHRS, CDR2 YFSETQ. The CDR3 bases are TGCGCCAGCAGCTTGGGTGGTTTGGGTGGTGAAAAACTGTTTTTT. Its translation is CASSLGGLGGEKLFF.

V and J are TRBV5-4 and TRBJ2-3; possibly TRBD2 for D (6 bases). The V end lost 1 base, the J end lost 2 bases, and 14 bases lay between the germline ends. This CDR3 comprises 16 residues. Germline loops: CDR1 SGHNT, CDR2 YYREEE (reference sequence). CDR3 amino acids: CASSLPGLYTTDTQYF. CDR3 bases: TGTGCCAGCAGCTTGCCGGGACTTTACACCACAGATACGCAGTATTTT.

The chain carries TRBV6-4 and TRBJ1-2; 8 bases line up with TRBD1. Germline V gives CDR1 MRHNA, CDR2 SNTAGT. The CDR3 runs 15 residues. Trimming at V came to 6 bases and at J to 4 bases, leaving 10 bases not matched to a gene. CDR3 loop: CASRETPGGGYGYTF. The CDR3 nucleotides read TGTGCCAGCAGAGAAACTCCAGGGGGCGGCTATGGCTACACCTTC.

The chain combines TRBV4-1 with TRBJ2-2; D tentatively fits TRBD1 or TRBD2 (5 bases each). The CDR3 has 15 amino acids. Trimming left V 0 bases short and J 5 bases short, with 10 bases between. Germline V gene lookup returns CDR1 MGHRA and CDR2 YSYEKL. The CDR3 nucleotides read TGCGCCAGCAGCCAAGACCCGGGACGGACCGGGGAGCTGTTTTTT. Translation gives CASSQDPGRTGELFF.

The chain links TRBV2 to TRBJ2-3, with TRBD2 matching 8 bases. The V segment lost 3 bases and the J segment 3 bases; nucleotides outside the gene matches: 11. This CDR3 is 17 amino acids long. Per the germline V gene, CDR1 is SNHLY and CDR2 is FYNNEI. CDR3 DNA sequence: TGTGCCAGCAGTGAGTCGGGGGGGCTATCTTCGACAGATACGCAGTATTTT. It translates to CASSESGGLSSTDTQYF.

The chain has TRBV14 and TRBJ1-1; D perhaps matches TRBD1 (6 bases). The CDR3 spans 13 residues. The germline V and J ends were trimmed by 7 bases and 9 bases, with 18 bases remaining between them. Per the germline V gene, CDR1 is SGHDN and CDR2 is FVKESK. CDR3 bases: TGTGCCAGCAAAGGGGACACAGGGAGACAAGCTTTCTTT. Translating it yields CASKGDTGRQAFF.

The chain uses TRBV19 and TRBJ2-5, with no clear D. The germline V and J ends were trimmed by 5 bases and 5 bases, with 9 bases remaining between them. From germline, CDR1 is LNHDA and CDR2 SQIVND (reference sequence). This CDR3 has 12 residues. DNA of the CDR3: TGTGCCAGTAGTCAACAAGGGGAGACCCAGTACTTC. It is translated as CASSQQGETQYF.